This paragraph covers one T cell receptor beta chain sequence. This record belongs to a study of blood T cell repertoires in COVID-19. On the study more broadly: COVID-19 samples collected from the United States, Italy and Spain covered acute and convalescent phases. Nucleic acid was either cDNA or gDNA, and it came from T cells, B-cell-depleted T cells, or PBMCs.

This CDR3 region has 17 residues. CDR1 MRHNA and CDR2 SNTAGT come from the germline V gene. The V end was cut by 6 bases, the J end by 4 bases, with 23 bases between. Under the authors' procedure: Amplification from reference gene primers served as the basis for estimated nucleated cell counts. Data came from immunoSEQ multiplex PCR; TCRdb stores just in-frame clones and leaves some out. Clonal size and the V and J genes are those of that table, whereas D and trimming came from the DNA. The sample lists over 20,000 clones, approximately 90% occurring once. Material for sequencing was peripheral blood. The chain carries TRBV6-4 and TRBJ2-3; perhaps TRBD2 as D (7 bases). This TCR was recovered from a man between 45 and 60 years old with active COVID-19. The CDR3 is CASSLPGRGGGADTQYF. The CDR3 DNA reads as TGTGCCAGCAGCCTCCCCGGAAGGGGGGGAGGAGCAGATACGCAGTATTTT.